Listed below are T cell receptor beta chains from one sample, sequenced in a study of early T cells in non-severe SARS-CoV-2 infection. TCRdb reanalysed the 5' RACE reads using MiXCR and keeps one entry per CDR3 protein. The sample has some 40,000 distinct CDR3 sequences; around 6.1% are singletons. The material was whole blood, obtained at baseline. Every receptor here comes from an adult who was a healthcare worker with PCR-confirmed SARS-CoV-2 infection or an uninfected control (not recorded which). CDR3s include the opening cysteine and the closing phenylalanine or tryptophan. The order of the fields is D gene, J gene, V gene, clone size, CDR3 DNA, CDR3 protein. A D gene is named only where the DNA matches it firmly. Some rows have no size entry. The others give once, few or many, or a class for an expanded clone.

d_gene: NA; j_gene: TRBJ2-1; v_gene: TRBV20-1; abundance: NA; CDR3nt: TGCAGTGCCCCAGGCGGGATCAACAATGAGCAGTTCTTC; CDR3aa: CSAPGGINNEQFF
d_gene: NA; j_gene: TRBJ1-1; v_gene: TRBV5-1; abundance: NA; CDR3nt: TGCGCCAGCAGCTTGGCGTCGAACACTGAAGCTTTCTTT; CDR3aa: CASSLASNTEAFF
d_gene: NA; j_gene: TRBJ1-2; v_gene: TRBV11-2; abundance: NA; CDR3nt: TGTGCCAGCAGCTTAGACCCCGGCGGCAACTATGGCTACACCTTC; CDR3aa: CASSLDPGGNYGYTF
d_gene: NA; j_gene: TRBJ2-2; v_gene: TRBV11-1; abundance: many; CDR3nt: TGTGCCAGCAGCCCTGGACCTTTACCTGGACCCGGGGAGCTGTTTTTT; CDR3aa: CASSPGPLPGPGELFF
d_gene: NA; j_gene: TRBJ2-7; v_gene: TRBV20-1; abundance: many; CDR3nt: TGCAGTGCTAGAGTCCTGGGGAATGAGGTCGAGCAGTACTTC; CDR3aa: CSARVLGNEVEQYF
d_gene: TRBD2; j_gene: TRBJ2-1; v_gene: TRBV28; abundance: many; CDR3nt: TGTGCCAGCAGCTTAGGCGGGAGTTTTCTCAATGAGCAGTTCTTC; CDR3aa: CASSLGGSFLNEQFF
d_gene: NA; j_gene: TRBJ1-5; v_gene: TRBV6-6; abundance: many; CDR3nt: TGTGCCAGCGCCGACCCCGGGGTCAGCAATCAGCCCCAGCATTTT; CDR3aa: CASADPGVSNQPQHF
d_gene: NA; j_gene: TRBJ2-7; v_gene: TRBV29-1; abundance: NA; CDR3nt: TGCAGCGTTTCGGCGGGGCAGCTCTACGAGCAGTACTTC; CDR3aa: CSVSAGQLYEQYF
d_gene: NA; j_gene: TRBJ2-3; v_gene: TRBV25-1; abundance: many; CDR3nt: TGTGCCAGCGGAAGAGCAGACAGCACAGATACGCAGTATTTT; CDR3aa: CASGRADSTDTQYF
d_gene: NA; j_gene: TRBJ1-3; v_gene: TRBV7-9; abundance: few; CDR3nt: TGTGCCAGCAGCTTGGAAGCTGGAAACACCATATATTTT; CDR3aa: CASSLEAGNTIYF
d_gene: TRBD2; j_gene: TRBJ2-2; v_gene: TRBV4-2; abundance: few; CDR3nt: TGTGCCAGCAGCCAAGAGGAGAGCGGGAGGACCGGGGAGCTGTTTTTT; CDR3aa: CASSQEESGRTGELFF
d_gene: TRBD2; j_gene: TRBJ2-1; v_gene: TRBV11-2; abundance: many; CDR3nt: TGTGCCAGCAGGTCTCATTCGGGACTAGCCGTGGGGGTGAGGCAGTTCTTC; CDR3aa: CASRSHSGLAVGVRQFF
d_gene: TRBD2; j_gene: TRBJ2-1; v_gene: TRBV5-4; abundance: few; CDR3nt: TGTGCCAGCAGCTTGGAAAGCGGGAGGAGTAATGAGCAGTTCTTC; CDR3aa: CASSLESGRSNEQFF
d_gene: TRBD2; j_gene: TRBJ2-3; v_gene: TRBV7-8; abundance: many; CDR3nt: TGTGCCAGCAGCCCCCCTCAGTTAGCGGGGGGCCGGATTAGCACAGATACGCAGTATTTT; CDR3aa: CASSPPQLAGGRISTDTQYF
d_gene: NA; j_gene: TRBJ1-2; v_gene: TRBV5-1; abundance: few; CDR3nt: TGCGCCAGCAGACTGGGTCTGGGCTATGGCTACACCTTC; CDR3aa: CASRLGLGYGYTF
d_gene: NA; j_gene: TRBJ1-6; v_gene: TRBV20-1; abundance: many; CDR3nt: TGCAGTGCCACCAAAGCCGGGACGGAGTCGTCACCCCTCCACTTT; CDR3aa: CSATKAGTESSPLHF
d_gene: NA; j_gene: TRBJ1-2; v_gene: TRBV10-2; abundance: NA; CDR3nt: TGCGCCAGCAGTGAGTCTTCTGGGTATGGCTACACCTTC; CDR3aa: CASSESSGYGYTF
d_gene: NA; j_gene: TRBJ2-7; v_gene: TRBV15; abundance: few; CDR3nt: TGTGCCACCAGCAGAGGAAGCAATTACGAGCAGTACTTC; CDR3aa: CATSRGSNYEQYF
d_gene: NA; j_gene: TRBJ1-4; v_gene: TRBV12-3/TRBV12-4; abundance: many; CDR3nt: TGTGCCAGCAGATCTCCGGCTAATGAAAAACTGTTTTTT; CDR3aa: CASRSPANEKLFF
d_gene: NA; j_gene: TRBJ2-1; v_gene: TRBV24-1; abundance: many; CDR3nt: TGTGCCACCAGTGGTACGAATGAGCAGTTCTTC; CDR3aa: CATSGTNEQFF
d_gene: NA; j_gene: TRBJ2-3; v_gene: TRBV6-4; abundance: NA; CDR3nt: TGTGCCAGCAGTGACGAAGGGGGGGATACGCAGTATTTT; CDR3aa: CASSDEGGDTQYF
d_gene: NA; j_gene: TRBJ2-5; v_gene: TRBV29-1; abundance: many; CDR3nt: TGCAGCGCTAGATGGGGCCAAGAGACCCAGTACTTC; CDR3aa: CSARWGQETQYF
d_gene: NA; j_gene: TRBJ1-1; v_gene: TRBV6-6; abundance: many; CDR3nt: TGTGCCAGCAGTGCTTCCCCGGGAAAGAACACTGAAGCTTTCTTT; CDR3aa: CASSASPGKNTEAFF
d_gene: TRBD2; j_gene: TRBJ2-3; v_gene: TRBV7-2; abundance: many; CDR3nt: TGTGCCAGCAGCCGGACTAGCGGGAGCGCAGATACGCAGTATTTT; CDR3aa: CASSRTSGSADTQYF
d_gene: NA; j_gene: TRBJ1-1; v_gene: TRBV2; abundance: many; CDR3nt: TGTGCCAGCAGGCCCTCAAGGAACACTGAAGCTTTCTTT; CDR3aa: CASRPSRNTEAFF